Here is one TCR beta chain with its context. Its antigen is currently not known. The record has no base qualities; no much larger clone is one base away. Reading the germline V gene gives CDR1 MDHEN and CDR2 SYDVKM. There are 15 amino acids in the CDR3, from cysteine to phenylalanine inclusive. Just the 45-base CDR3 DNA is kept, in frame starting at base 1. The germline V and J ends show losses of 6 bases and 0 bases respectively, and no gene match explains 6 bases of the junction. The entry originates in a study of OX40 agonist ivuxolimab in advanced cancers. Study-level background: Ivuxolimab was an agonistic, fully human IgG2 monoclonal antibody directed against OX40 (CD134), a costimulatory receptor. Intravenous ivuxolimab was administered to patients every 2 weeks at six dose levels: 0.01, 0.1, 0.3, 1.5, 3 and 10 mg/kg. Of the roughly 51 patients in dose escalation, approximately 20 had hepatocellular carcinoma, approximately 15 had melanoma, 9 had renal cell carcinoma and 9 had head and neck cancer. In the dose-escalation cohort, 70% to 85% of patients were male, and the mean age was roughly 60 years with a range of about 20 to 80. Prior anti-PD-1, anti-PD-L1 or anti-CTLA-4 therapy was permitted, and checkpoint inhibitors had been received by approximately 39% of dose-escalation patients. Three dose-escalation patients achieved partial responses, one with hepatocellular carcinoma and two with cutaneous melanoma. Peripheral TCRbeta sequencing was intended to test whether TCR sequence diversity was altered and clonal T-cell expansion was caused by ivuxolimab. The monotherapy dose-escalation portion (N of about 52 patients) of the phase I ivuxolimab trial is reported in the paper. On the study overall, not on this receptor specifically: At doses of 0.1 to 3.0 mg/kg, clonal expansion of both CD4+ and CD8+ T cells in blood was seen between baseline and week 6. After ivuxolimab, CD8+ T cells had more expanded clones than CD4+ T cells on average. Low levels of normalized T-cell clonal expansion were also shown by some nonresponding patients. In the 0.1-3.0 mg/kg groups, partial responders had among the lowest normalized peripheral clonal expansion, particularly in CD8+ T cells. Antigen specificity was not determined for the clonally expanded peripheral T cells.

For sequencing of the TCRbeta CDR3 region, genomic DNA was extracted from the sorted cells. TCRbeta CDR3 regions were sequenced using the immunoSEQ Assay. The table comes from immuneACCESS by way of TCRdb, which keeps in-frame sequences with V and J called. Part of the clones is missing from these tables; in studies checked, under half for an unresolved V gene and the rest for unknown reasons. Present in this sample are 50,000 to 70,000 clones, over 75% of which were seen just once. Over 11% of the sample is taken by the ten largest. Patients with a history of autoimmune disease or receiving systemic immunosuppression were excluded from the trial. Peripheral blood for TCR sequencing was drawn from every dose cohort at baseline, at cycle 4 day 1 and at cycle 7 day 1. Samples came from an open-label, multicenter, first-in-human phase I dose-escalation trial of ivuxolimab. Adults with locally advanced or metastatic melanoma, renal cell, hepatocellular, or head and neck squamous cell carcinoma were enrolled in the trial. Before TCR sequencing, CD4+ T cells and CD8+ T cells were sorted from peripheral blood as separate populations.

The sequencing here drew on CD4+ or CD8+ T cells sorted from blood, taken in a trial of the OX40 agonist ivuxolimab. The source of this sequence is an adult with an advanced solid tumor such as melanoma, head and neck, liver or kidney cancer. The chain couples TRBV28 to TRBJ1-2; TRBD1 matches 8 bases in the middle. The CDR3: CASRGTGQANYGYTF. The DNA reads TGTGCCAGCAGGGGGACAGGCCAGGCTAACTATGGCTACACCTTC.